The 29 T cell receptor beta chains below come from one sample, sequenced in a study of cytomegalovirus exposure and HLA in healthy donors. PCR amplification relied on 60 Vbeta primers (plus 13 Jbeta primers). Produced via immunoSEQ multiplex PCR; TCRdb's table is partial and in-frame only. The sample shows roughly 100,000 clones, roughly a tenth of them seen only once. The material sequenced was PBMCs. The receptors were gathered from a man in his forties in good health and CMV-seropositive.

The genes are TRBV15 and TRBJ2-1; no reliable D call. CDR1 is LNHNV, CDR2 YYDKDF, per germline (reference sequence). V was cut by 5 bases and J by 8 bases, with 13 bases left in between. The CDR3 is 13 residues long. CDR3 sequence (DNA): TGTGCCACCAGCGGGCTCCCTTGGGATGAGCAGTTCTTC. Amino acids: CATSGLPWDEQFF.

This clone was detected only a few times. CDR3 sequence reads: CAILRGEDVTFLAKNIQYF. In DNA form, the CDR3 reads TGTGCCATCCTCAGGGGGGAGGACGTTACCTTTTTAGCCAAAAACATTCAGTACTTC. The chain joins TRBV10-3 to TRBJ2-4; D is possibly TRBD1 (7 bases). CDR1 and CDR2 from the germline V gene are ENHRY and SYGVKD. The CDR3 totals 19 residues. With 8 bases removed from V and 0 bases from J, the gap between germline ends came to 26 bases.

With regard to this clone: This same CDR3 is encoded by further DNA sequences in the sample. The chain links TRBV7-9 to TRBJ1-1; D is perhaps TRBD1 (5 bases). CDR1 SEHNR and CDR2 FQNEAQ come from the germline V gene (reference sequence). The CDR3 length is 12 residues. CDR3 sequence: CANNLKGTEAFF. The CDR3 nucleotides are TGTGCAAACAACCTGAAGGGGACTGAAGCTTTCTTT.

This sequence joins TRBV5-1 and TRBJ1-3, with 8 bases fitting TRBD1. V gave up 4 bases and J gave up 2 bases; unmatched junction bases: 2. This CDR3 has 14 residues. Germline CDR1 is SGHRS and CDR2 is YFSETQ. CDR3 nucleotide sequence: TGCGCCAGCAGCGTGGACAGGGCTGGAAACACCATATATTTT. Its translation is CASSVDRAGNTIYF.

There are a few counts of this clone. This rearrangement joins TRBV7-2 to TRBJ2-3; 7 bases line up with TRBD2. The J segment lost 5 bases and the V segment lost 1 base, leaving 3 bases of the junction unmatched. There are 14 residues in the CDR3. In germline, CDR1 is SGHTA, CDR2 FQGNSA. The CDR3 bases are TGTGCCAGCAGCTTAGACTGGGGGGGAGATACGCAGTATTTT. Amino acid sequence: CASSLDWGGDTQYF.

This chain joins TRBV30 and TRBJ1-5; TRBD1 might be the D (6 bases). The germline CDR1 and CDR2 sequences are GTSNPN and SVGIG (reference sequence). The V end lost 3 bases, the J end lost 5 bases, and 17 bases lay between the germline ends. This CDR3 region has 15 residues. The CDR3 bases are TGTGCCTGGAGCACAGGGAGGGGGGGGTATCAGCCCCAGCATTTT. This encodes CAWSTGRGGYQPQHF.

V is TRBV27 and J is TRBJ2-5; maybe TRBD2 (6 bases). Trimming stripped 2 bases from V and 5 bases from J, with 9 bases between. The CDR3 is 13 residues long. Germline CDR1 is MNHEY and CDR2 is SMNVEV (reference sequence). CDR3 bases: TGTGCCAGCAGTTTAGGGGGGAGGGAGACCCAGTACTTC. Encoded protein: CASSLGGRETQYF.

The CDR3 nucleotides are TGTGCCAGCAGCTTGAATTTGGCGGGAGATGAGTTCTTC. Its protein product is CASSLNLAGDEFF. The V gene is TRBV11-2, the J gene TRBJ2-1; 7 bases match TRBD2. The V gene end was trimmed by 3 bases and the J gene end by 14 bases; junction bases not matched to a gene: 10. Germline values: CDR1 SGHAT, CDR2 FQNNGV. This CDR3 is built from 13 residues.

This clone was observed a handful of times. The V and J genes are TRBV7-3 and TRBJ1-4, with no clear D. V lost 7 bases to trimming and J lost 8 bases, with 11 bases between them. The CDR3 contains 12 residues. Germline lookup yields CDR1 SGHTA and CDR2 FQGTGA. CDR3 nucleotide sequence: TGTGCCAGCACCTGCAGGTTGGAAAAACTGTTTTTT. Its protein is CASTCRLEKLFF.

The rearrangement joins TRBV7-9 to TRBJ2-7; weak D call: TRBD2 (5 bases). CDR1 is SEHNR, CDR2 FQNEAQ, per germline (reference sequence). Trimming took 5 bases from V and 1 from J, leaving 15 bases between them. The CDR3 spans 15 residues. CDR3 protein: CASSGGERLSYEQYF. CDR3 bases: TGTGCCAGCAGCGGTGGGGAGAGGCTATCCTACGAGCAGTACTTC. The full variable domain, its missing parts supplied by reference TRBV7-9 and TRBJ2-7, is DTGVSQNPRHKITKRGQNVTFRCDPISEHNRLYWYRQTLGQGPEFLTYFQNEAQLEKSRLLSDRFSAERPKGSFSTLEIQRTEQGDSAMYLCASSGGERLSYEQYFGPGTRLTVT.

This clone was detected only a few times. The chain is built from TRBV13 and TRBJ2-3; 7 bases line up with TRBD2. Germline-derived CDR1 and CDR2 are PRHDT and FYEKMQ (reference sequence). The CDR3 is made up of 17 amino acids. Unmatched junction bases numbered 7, after V lost 1 base and J lost 0 bases. The CDR3 DNA reads TGTGCCAGCAGCTTAGAGCCGACTAGCCTAAGCACAGATACGCAGTATTTT. Translated, it gives CASSLEPTSLSTDTQYF.

This clone was counted only a few times. The chain employs TRBV6-5 and TRBJ2-5; possibly TRBD1 for D (5 bases). V shed 6 bases and J shed 4 bases, with 12 bases lying between them. CDR1 is MNHEY, CDR2 SVGAGI, per germline. This CDR3 spans 13 amino acids. The CDR3 coding sequence is TGTGCCAGCAGCCTAAGACAGCGAGAGACCCAGTACTTC. It yields the protein CASSLRQRETQYF.

The V and J genes are TRBV27 and TRBJ1-2; a possible D gene is TRBD1 (6 bases). Looked up from germline, CDR1 is MNHEY and CDR2 is SMNVEV (reference sequence). The CDR3 totals 14 residues. V was trimmed by 0 bases and J by 5 bases, leaving 10 bases between them. The DNA of the CDR3 is TGTGCCAGCAGTTTATCCCCAGGGGAATATGGCTACACCTTC. It encodes CASSLSPGEYGYTF.

The chain joins TRBV13 to TRBJ1-1; 7 bases line up with TRBD1. Germline CDR1 and CDR2: PRHDT and FYEKMQ (reference sequence). V lost 1 base, J lost 2 bases, and 1 base stayed unmatched. The CDR3 loop spans 14 amino acids. The DNA of the CDR3 is TGTGCCAGCAGCTTAGACAGGGGTAACACTGAAGCTTTCTTT. Protein product: CASSLDRGNTEAFF.

This clone occurred a few times. The CDR3 reads CASSEMTGGSGADTQYF. The CDR3 DNA is TGTGCCAGCAGCGAGATGACAGGGGGTAGCGGGGCGGACACGCAGTATTTT. The chain combines TRBV7-2 with TRBJ2-3, with D possibly being TRBD1 (9 bases). Germline CDR1 reads SGHTA; CDR2 reads FQGNSA. Trimming pared 5 bases from V and 9 bases from J, leaving 27 bases between. This CDR3 is 17 amino acids long.

This clone has only a few counts. The genes are TRBV25-1 and TRBJ2-5, with TRBD2 identical over 13 bases. Germline values: CDR1 MGHDK, CDR2 SYGVNS. The V gene end was trimmed by 1 base and the J gene end by 5 bases; junction bases not matched to a gene: 4. The CDR3 sequence is 16 residues long. The CDR3 region is CASSELGLAGVETQYF. CDR3 bases: TGTGCCAGCAGTGAATTAGGACTAGCGGGAGTTGAGACCCAGTACTTC.

The V and J genes are TRBV28 and TRBJ2-3; D is undetermined. Trimming stripped 5 bases from V and 3 bases from J, with 9 bases between. This CDR3 has 13 amino acids. In germline, CDR1 is MDHEN, CDR2 SYDVKM. In DNA, the CDR3 is TGTGCCAGCAGTATGACAATTACAGATACGCAGTATTTT. Protein sequence: CASSMTITDTQYF. Variable domain in full (rest from reference TRBV28 and TRBJ2-3): DVKVTQSSRYLVKRTGEKVFLECVQDMDHENMFWYRQDPGLGLRLIYFSYDVKMKEKGDIPEGYSVSREKKERFSLILESASTNQTSMYLCASSMTITDTQYFGPGTRLTVL.

V usage is TRBV10-3 and J usage is TRBJ1-5, with 12 bases lining up with TRBD1. The junction had 6 bases not matched to a gene; V was cut back by 3 bases and J by 6 bases. Per germline, CDR1 ENHRY and CDR2 SYGVKD. CDR3 length: 16 amino acids. The CDR3 sequence: CAISDRDRGLGQPQHF. CDR3 coding DNA: TGTGCCATCAGTGACCGGGACAGGGGGCTCGGTCAGCCCCAGCATTTT.

The sample holds a few counts of this clone. J is TRBJ2-4 and V is TRBV6-1; TRBD1 agrees at 8 bases. Germline V lookup: CDR1 MNHNS, CDR2 SASEGT. The CDR3 is 15 residues long. Trimming took 7 bases from V and 1 from J; bases not matched to a gene: 6. CDR3 region: CASTLDRAAKNIQYF. The CDR3 DNA reads as TGTGCCAGCACCCTGGACAGGGCGGCCAAAAACATTCAGTACTTC.

The chain has TRBV30 and TRBJ2-7, with 9 positions matching TRBD2. This CDR3 has 16 amino acids. V shed 0 bases, J shed 0 bases, and the junction held 6 bases outside the gene matches. Germline V lookup: CDR1 GTSNPN, CDR2 SVGIG (reference sequence). The CDR3 loop is CAWSVIRGGGSYEQYF. CDR3 in DNA: TGTGCCTGGAGTGTAATTCGCGGGGGGGGCTCCTACGAGCAGTACTTC.

This clone was picked up a small number of times. The chain combines TRBV19 with TRBJ1-5; D remains ambiguous. Trimming shortened V by 5 bases and J by 3 bases, and 8 bases separated the two germline ends. Germline loops: CDR1 LNHDA, CDR2 SQIVND (reference sequence). The CDR3 is 13 residues long. This chain's CDR3 is CASSLEANQPQHF. CDR3 nucleotide sequence: TGTGCCAGTAGTCTGGAGGCCAATCAGCCCCAGCATTTT.

The table lists this clone with a few counts. This chain connects TRBV4-3 to TRBJ1-4, with D possibly matching TRBD1 (6 bases). From germline, CDR1 is LGHNA and CDR2 YSLEER. The CDR3 spans 15 residues. Trimming took off 2 bases at V and 8 bases at J, with 15 bases between the two ends. This chain's CDR3 is CASSQSRGAGEKLFF. DNA of the CDR3: TGCGCCAGCAGCCAATCACGGGGGGCAGGGGAAAAACTGTTTTTT.

This clone has more than one count but fewer than ten. V is TRBV28 and J is TRBJ2-1; D might be TRBD2 (5 bases). V lost 5 bases to trimming and J lost 10 bases, with 9 bases between them. The CDR3 runs to 11 residues. The germline CDR1 and CDR2 sequences are MDHEN and SYDVKM. In DNA form, the CDR3 reads TGTGCCAGCAGTGTCGGGGTAGAGCAGTTCTTC. This gives the protein CASSVGVEQFF.

This clone has only a few counts. V is TRBV5-1 and J is TRBJ1-5; maybe TRBD1 (5 bases). V was trimmed by 4 bases and J by 6 bases, leaving 14 bases between them. The CDR3 length is 14 residues. Germline CDR1 SGHRS, CDR2 YFSETQ. This CDR3 reads CASSPRTGGQPQHF. The DNA of the CDR3 is TGCGCCAGCAGCCCCAGGACCGGGGGTCAGCCCCAGCATTTT.

The rearrangement joins TRBV11-1 to TRBJ2-1, with D perhaps TRBD2 (5 bases). V dropped 0 bases and J dropped 0 bases, with 9 bases sitting between them. This CDR3 has 16 residues. Germline CDR1 reads SGHAT; CDR2 reads FQDESV (reference sequence). The DNA of the CDR3 is TGTGCCAGCAGCTTAGCTCCGGGGAGCTCCTACAATGAGCAGTTCTTC. Translated, it gives CASSLAPGSSYNEQFF. Based on the CDR3 plus reference TRBV11-1 and TRBJ2-1, the full variable domain is EAEVAQSPRYKITEKSQAVAFWCDPISGHATLYWYRQILGQGPELLVQFQDESVVDDSQLPKDRFSAERLKGVDSTLKIQPAELGDSAMYLCASSLAPGSSYNEQFFGPGTRLTVL.

This clone was counted between two and nine times. The V gene is TRBV4-1, the J gene TRBJ2-2; 8 bases agree with TRBD2. The J segment lost 6 bases and the V segment lost 4 bases, leaving 7 bases of the junction unmatched. Germline V lookup: CDR1 MGHRA, CDR2 YSYEKL. The CDR3 is 15 amino acids. DNA of the CDR3: TGCGCCAGCAGCCTCTCAGCGGGAGTATCCGGGGAGCTGTTTTTT. It codes for CASSLSAGVSGELFF.

The chain carries TRBV19 and TRBJ2-7; 7 bases match TRBD2. V lost 4 bases, J lost 7 bases, and 16 bases stayed unmatched. The germline V gene has CDR1 LNHDA and CDR2 SQIVND (reference sequence). This CDR3 spans 16 amino acids. The CDR3 sequence: CASSTMAGSGPGEQYF. The CDR3 coding sequence is TGTGCCAGTAGTACCATGGCGGGTAGCGGGCCGGGGGAGCAGTACTTC.

This sequence joins TRBV13 and TRBJ1-2; a possible D gene is TRBD1 (6 bases). Deletions cut 4 bases from V and 6 bases from J, with 18 bases between. The CDR3 runs 15 residues. Germline V CDR1 and CDR2: PRHDT, FYEKMQ (reference sequence). CDR3 DNA sequence: TGTGCCAGCAGCTCCTACTTGGACAGAGTCAATGGCTACACCTTC. It yields the protein CASSSYLDRVNGYTF.

This chain links TRBV6-4 with TRBJ2-3; unclear D gene. The CDR3 has 13 residues. In germline, CDR1 is MRHNA, CDR2 SNTAGT. Trimming left V 6 bases short and J 0 bases short, with 7 bases between. CDR3 sequence reads: CASSHNSTDTQYF. CDR3 DNA sequence: TGTGCCAGCAGCCACAATAGCACAGATACGCAGTATTTT.